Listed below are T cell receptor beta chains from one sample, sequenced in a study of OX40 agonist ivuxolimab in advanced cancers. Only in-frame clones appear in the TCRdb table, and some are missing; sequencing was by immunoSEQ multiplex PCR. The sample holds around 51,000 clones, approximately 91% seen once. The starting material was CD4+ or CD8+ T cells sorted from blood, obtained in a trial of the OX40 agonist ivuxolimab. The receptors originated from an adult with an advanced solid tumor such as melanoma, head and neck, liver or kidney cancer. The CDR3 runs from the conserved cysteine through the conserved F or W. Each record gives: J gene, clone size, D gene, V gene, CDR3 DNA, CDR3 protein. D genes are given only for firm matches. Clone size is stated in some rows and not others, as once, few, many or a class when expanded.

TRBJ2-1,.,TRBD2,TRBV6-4,TGTGCCAGCAGTTCCGGGACTAGCGGGGGGGCCGGTATGAATGAGCAGTTCTTC,CASSSGTSGGAGMNEQFF
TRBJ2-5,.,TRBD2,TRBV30,TGTGCCTGGAGGAAGGTAGCGGGGGTCCAAGAGACCCAGTACTTC,CAWRKVAGVQETQYF
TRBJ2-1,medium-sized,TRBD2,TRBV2,TGTGCCAGCATTTTTGCAGCGGGAGTCCACAATGAGCAGTTCTTC,CASIFAAGVHNEQFF
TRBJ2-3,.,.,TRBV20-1,TGCAGTGCTAGCGTCAGTGGTGCGCAGTATTTT,CSASVSGAQYF
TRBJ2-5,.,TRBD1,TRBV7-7,TGTGCTAGCAGCCCTGACAGGGGGCGGCGGGAGACCCAGTACTTC,CASSPDRGRRETQYF
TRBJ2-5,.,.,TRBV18,TGTGCCAGCTCACTTTACAGAGAACAAGAGACCCAGTACTTC,CASSLYREQETQYF
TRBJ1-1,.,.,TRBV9,TGTGCCAGCAGCGTAGTGGCAGATATGAACACTGAAGCTTTCTTT,CASSVVADMNTEAFF
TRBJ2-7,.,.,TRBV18,TGTGCCAGCTCACCTCGGGTCGGTCACGAGCAGTACTTC,CASSPRVGHEQYF
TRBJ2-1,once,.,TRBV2,TGTGCCAGTCGCCGGACGTCGATCTACAATGAGCAGTTCTTC,CASRRTSIYNEQFF
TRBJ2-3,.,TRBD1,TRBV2,TGTGCCAGCAGACCACAGGGGGTGGGCACAGATACGCAGTATTTT,CASRPQGVGTDTQYF
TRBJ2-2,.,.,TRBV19,TGTGCCAGTAGTATACCCGCCGGGAGACTCGGGGAGCTGTTTTTT,CASSIPAGRLGELFF
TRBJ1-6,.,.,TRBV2,TGTGCCAGCAGTGTCAACAGGGTCACGGATTCACCCCTCCACTTT,CASSVNRVTDSPLHF
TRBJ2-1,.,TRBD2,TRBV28,TGTGCCAGCAGTCCCATCACCTGGACTAGCGGGAGTATTATTGAGCAGTTCTTC,CASSPITWTSGSIIEQFF
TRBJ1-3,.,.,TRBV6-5,TGTGCCAGCAGTGCTCAGGGGAGCTCTGGAAACACCATATATTTT,CASSAQGSSGNTIYF
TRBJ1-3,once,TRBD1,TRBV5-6,TGTGCCAGCAGCTTCAGGACAGGGCGAAGCTCTGGAAACACCATATATTTT,CASSFRTGRSSGNTIYF
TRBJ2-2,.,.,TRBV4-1,TGCGCCAGCACCCCAAGTGGGGGAACCGGGGAGCTGTTTTTT,CASTPSGGTGELFF
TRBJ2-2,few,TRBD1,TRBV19,TGTGCCAGTAGTATCTTTTCGACAGGGAAAACCGGGGAGCTGTTTTTT,CASSIFSTGKTGELFF
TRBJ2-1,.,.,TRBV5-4,TGTGCCAGCAGCTTAGGCCACCACAATGAGCAGTTCTTC,CASSLGHHNEQFF
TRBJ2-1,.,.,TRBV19,TGTGCCAGTAGTATAGAGAGGAGTTCTCAGCAGTTCTTC,CASSIERSSQQFF
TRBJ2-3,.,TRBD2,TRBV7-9,TGTGCCAGCAGCTTAGACGTTCAGACTAGCGGGAGAGGAGATACGCAGTATTTT,CASSLDVQTSGRGDTQYF
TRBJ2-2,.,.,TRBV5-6,TGTGCCAGCAGCTTGTATGGGAGTGGAAACGGGGAGCTGTTTTTT,CASSLYGSGNGELFF
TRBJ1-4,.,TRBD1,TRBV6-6,TGTGCCAGCAGTCAACCCGGGACAGAGTATGAAAAACTGTTTTTT,CASSQPGTEYEKLFF
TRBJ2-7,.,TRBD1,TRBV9,TGTGCCAGCAGCGTAGAGGGACAGGGGGCCTACGAGCAGTACTTC,CASSVEGQGAYEQYF
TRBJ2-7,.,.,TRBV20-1,TGCAGTGTTGGGGGCCTGCGGGAGCAGTACTTC,CSVGGLREQYF
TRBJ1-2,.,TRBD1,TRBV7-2,TGTGCCAGCAGCCCTCCGGGACAGACCTACTATGGCTACACCTTC,CASSPPGQTYYGYTF
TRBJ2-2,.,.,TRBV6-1,TGTGCCAGCAGATTGACCGGGACAAACACCGGGGAGCTGTTTTTT,CASRLTGTNTGELFF
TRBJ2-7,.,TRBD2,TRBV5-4,TGTGCCAGCAGCGATAGACTAGCGGGAGGCTCCTCCTACGAGCAGTACTTC,CASSDRLAGGSSYEQYF
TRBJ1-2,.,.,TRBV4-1,TGCGCCAGCAGCCAAGGTTGGGACGGTACTAACTATGGCTACACCTTC,CASSQGWDGTNYGYTF